One sample yielded the 8 T cell receptor beta chains listed below, sequenced in a study of CD8 T cells in ankylosing spondylitis. Notes on the study in general: About 8 highly homologous variants made up a TCR beta motif that seemed to typify ankylosing spondylitis blood.

These receptors' targets are unknown. A single record per CDR3 protein comes from TCRdb applying MiXCR to the 5' RACE reads. The sample records 450,000 to 550,000 distinct CDR3 sequences, about 5.2% being singletons. What was sequenced was blood, either unsorted or a sorted T cell fraction (not recorded which). The receptors derive from a male donor with ankylosing spondylitis.

This clonotype has just a few counts. The chain recombines TRBV11-3 with TRBJ2-1; tentatively, D is TRBD2 (6 bases). CDR1 is SGHNT, CDR2 YENEEA, per germline. The CDR3 spans 13 residues. The CDR3 coding sequence is TGTGCATATGCCCCCGGGGGCTACAATGAGCAGTTCTTC. Residues: CAYAPGGYNEQFF. The entire variable domain, with the rest obtained from reference TRBV11-3 and TRBJ2-1, is as follows: EAGVVQSPRYKIIEKKQPVAFWCNPISGHNTLYWYLQNLGQGPELLIRYENEEAVDDSQLPKDRFSAERLKGVDSTLKIQPAELGDSAVYLCAYAPGGYNEQFFGPGTRLTVL.

CDR3 coding DNA: TGTGCCAGCAGCCAAAAGGGTAGAGGGGCGAACACTGAAGCTTTCTTT. Amino acid sequence: CASSQKGRGANTEAFF. J is TRBJ1-1 and V is TRBV3-1, with D maybe TRBD1 (5 bases). CDR1 and CDR2 from the germline V gene are LGHDT and YNNKEL (reference sequence). V gave up 2 bases and J gave up 1 base, with 14 bases separating them. The CDR3 is 16 amino acids.

This clonotype has at least ten counts. The CDR3 DNA reads TGTGCCAGCAGACAGCGGGAGTATGAAGCCGGGGAGCTGTTTTTT. It specifies CASRQREYEAGELFF. The chain is built from TRBV12-3 or TRBV12-4 and TRBJ2-2; 8 nucleotides agree with TRBD2. V was pared by 6 bases and J by 6 bases, with 9 bases of the junction left unmatched. This CDR3 is built from 15 residues.

This clonotype was counted ten times or more. The rearrangement links TRBV12-3 or TRBV12-4 to TRBJ1-2, with TRBD1 identical over 10 bases. Unmatched junction bases numbered 6, after V lost 1 base and J lost 7 bases. CDR3 length equals 15 residues. The CDR3 DNA is TGTGCCAGCAGTTTAGGGGACAGGGGTTGGAGTGGCTACACCTTC. Translated: CASSLGDRGWSGYTF.

At least ten counts were recorded for this clonotype. DNA of the CDR3: TGTGCCAGCAGCTTATGGGCGGGCCAGCGAGATACGCAGTATTTT. Amino acid sequence: CASSLWAGQRDTQYF. The chain has TRBV7-2 and TRBJ2-3, with D perhaps matching TRBD2 (5 bases). This CDR3 region has 15 residues. Trimming took 2 bases from V and 5 from J, leaving 14 bases between them. Germline V gives CDR1 SGHTA, CDR2 FQGNSA.

This clonotype has more than one count but fewer than ten. The rearrangement joins TRBV5-6 to TRBJ2-7; D gene ambiguous. Trimming removed 0 bases at V and 7 bases at J, with 11 bases between. Per the germline V gene, CDR1 is SGHDT and CDR2 is YYEEEE. CDR3 length: 13 residues. In nucleotides, the CDR3 is TGTGCCAGCAGCTTGGTCTGGGAAAGAGAGCAGTACTTC. Translation gives CASSLVWEREQYF.

The table lists this clonotype with many counts. The V call is TRBV6-2 or TRBV6-3, the J call TRBJ2-7; D not certain. Per the germline V gene, CDR1 is MNHEY and CDR2 is SVGEGT. The CDR3 is 9 amino acids. V lost 11 bases to trimming and J lost 2 bases, with 4 bases between them. The CDR3 spells CAGTYEQYF. The DNA for the CDR3 is TGTGCCGGGACCTACGAGCAGTACTTC.

This clonotype showed up many times. The gene calls are TRBV5-5 and TRBJ2-2; D is unresolved. Germline CDR1 is SGHKS and CDR2 is YYEKEE (reference sequence). The CDR3 extends over 15 amino acids. Between the trimmed V and J ends, which lost 1 base and 4 bases, there was a span of 11 bases. The DNA of the CDR3 is TGTGCCAGCAGCTTGTGGCAGGAGATCACCGGGGAGCTGTTTTTT. As protein: CASSLWQEITGELFF.